This T cell receptor beta chain stems from a study of beta chain features in type 1 diabetes. This clone came up a few times. The antigen is undetermined. Every bit of the isolated RNA underwent reverse transcription, so sequencing read expressed TCRB transcripts. For naive, central memory and regulatory T cell samples, reads averaged around 3.6 million. Repertoires were generated with immunoSEQ multiplex PCR, while TCRdb's copy carries only in-frame clones and drops some. The table lists roughly 330,000 clones, approximately 12% of them singletons. Study-wide results and limits: All four CD4+ subsets of Type 1 diabetes patients contained TCRB CDR3s that were moderately but significantly shorter.

CDR1 is GTSNPN, CDR2 SVGIG, per germline (reference sequence). V was shortened by 5 bases and J by 8 bases, with 15 bases between the two germline ends. There are 12 residues in the CDR3. J is TRBJ1-1 and V is TRBV30, with a possible D match to TRBD1 (5 bases). The sequenced sample consisted of naive CD4+ T cells from blood. The receptor was derived from a young woman with type 1 diabetes. The DNA of the CDR3 is TGTGCCTGGGGCCGACAGTTTTTCGAAGCTTTCTTT. It is translated as CAWGRQFFEAFF.